Sequencing of this T cell receptor (beta chain) was carried out in a study of blood T cell repertoires in COVID-19. Study information: Sources were T cells, B-cell-depleted T cells, or PBMCs; the material itself was cDNA or gDNA.

The data were produced by immunoSEQ multiplex PCR, yet TCRdb's version contains in-frame clones alone and is incomplete. The table shows some 60,000 clones, with about 91% occurring only once. Trimming cost V 2 bases and J 0 bases, with 19 bases left between them. Germline V lookup: CDR1 MNHEY, CDR2 SMNVEV (reference sequence). This CDR3 is built from 18 residues. The source material was peripheral blood. The chain joins TRBV27 to TRBJ1-1; D is uncertain. The clonotype originates from a man in his 60s with acute or convalescent COVID-19. The CDR3 DNA follows: TGTGCCAGCAGTTTAACATTGGCAGTCCGCAGGATGAACACTGAAGCTTTCTTT. Its translation: CASSLTLAVRRMNTEAFF.